These 22 T cell receptor beta chains came from one sample sequenced in a study of spatial heterogeneity in lung cancer. Time point of the sample: sample taken at primary tumor resection. TCRs were sequenced from unsorted whole RNA of tumor, nontumor lung or PBMC. TCRdb reprocessed the 5' RACE reads via MiXCR and lists one record per CDR3 protein. The sample lists around 23,000 distinct CDR3 sequences, 4.6% seen once, with less than 35% in the top ten. The sequencing used PBMCs, collected at surgery. All receptors derive from a male donor with early-stage non-small cell lung cancer.

Ten or more counts support this clonotype. The rearrangement joins TRBV10-2 to TRBJ2-1; the D gene is possibly TRBD2 (6 bases). Germline values: CDR1 WSHSY, CDR2 SAAADI. The CDR3 sequence is 16 residues long. Trimming stripped 6 bases from V and 4 bases from J, with 19 bases between. The CDR3 region has the DNA TGCGCCAGCAGGGGAGTGGAGGGCCCTTGGTACAATGAGCAGTTCTTC. Its protein is CASRGVEGPWYNEQFF.

This clonotype was picked up many times. This chain joins TRBV9 and TRBJ1-1; 11 positions match TRBD1. The V segment lost 4 bases and the J segment 0 bases; nucleotides outside the gene matches: 8. The CDR3 totals 17 residues. In germline, CDR1 is SGDLS, CDR2 YYNGEE. CDR3 amino acids: CASSSRGDRGVNTEAFF. In DNA form, the CDR3 reads TGTGCCAGCAGCTCCCGAGGGGACAGGGGGGTGAACACTGAAGCTTTCTTT.

The table lists this clonotype with a few counts. This rearrangement joins TRBV9 to TRBJ2-1; 11 nucleotides agree with TRBD2. CDR3 length: 15 residues. CDR1 and CDR2 (germline): SGDLS, YYNGEE. J lost 4 bases, V lost 3 bases, and 3 bases had no gene match. Written as DNA, the CDR3 is TGTGCCAGCAGCGCGGGACTAGCGGAATACAATGAGCAGTTCTTC. Amino acid sequence: CASSAGLAEYNEQFF.

This clonotype was counted at least ten times. The rearrangement joins TRBV10-3 to TRBJ2-2; D possibly corresponds to TRBD2 (6 bases). V lost 3 bases, J lost 4 bases, and 12 bases lay in between. The V gene's germline CDR1 is ENHRY and CDR2 SYGVKD. The CDR3 spans 15 residues. The CDR3 nucleotides read TGTGCCATCAGTGAACGGGAGCGAGGCACCGGGGAGCTGTTTTTT. Its translation: CAISERERGTGELFF.

This chain links TRBV6-6 with TRBJ2-3; D ambiguous. CDR1 and CDR2 (germline): MNHNY, SVGAGI (reference sequence). CDR3 size: 12 residues. The V gene lost 5 bases and the J gene lost 5 bases, with 8 bases spanning the gap. The DNA for the CDR3 is TGTGCCAGCAGTACTCCCCAAGATACGCAGTATTTT. Translated: CASSTPQDTQYF.

Remarks on this clonotype: A much larger clone lies one base from this, so it may be a read error. V usage is TRBV2 and J usage is TRBJ2-5, with TRBD2 identical over 9 bases. The CDR3 is 15 amino acids. Per the germline V gene, CDR1 is SNHLY and CDR2 is FYNNEI. CDR3 DNA sequence: TGTGGCAGCAGTCCTTCGGGTAGCGGGGGAGAGACCCAGTACTTC. This sequence encodes CGSSPSGSGGETQYF.

This clonotype has at least ten counts. This chain connects TRBV19 to TRBJ2-7; 12 bases line up with TRBD2. There are 16 residues in the CDR3. V lost 9 bases, J lost 0 bases, and 9 bases stayed unmatched. Germline-derived CDR1 and CDR2 are LNHDA and SQIVND (reference sequence). The CDR3 DNA sequence: TGTGCCAGCCGCGCGACTAGCGGGAGCGCCTCCTACGAGCAGTACTTC. Amino acids: CASRATSGSASYEQYF.

At least ten counts were recorded for this clonotype. The rearrangement links TRBV5-6 to TRBJ2-1; 8 positions match TRBD2. This CDR3 spans 11 amino acids. Germline V gene lookup returns CDR1 SGHDT and CDR2 YYEEEE. The trim removed 1 base at V and 14 bases at J, leaving 2 bases unmatched. CDR3: CASSLMGLEFF. DNA of the CDR3: TGTGCCAGCAGCTTGATGGGACTAGAGTTCTTC.

Of note for this clonotype: This sequence may be a read error, since a much larger clone differs from it by one base. The genes are TRBV12-5 and TRBJ1-1; weak D call: TRBD1 (5 bases). The CDR3 contains 12 residues. Germline-derived CDR1 and CDR2 are LGHNT and FRNRAP. The CDR3 region is CSSAPMGTQAFF. The CDR3 nucleotides are TGTTCTAGTGCCCCGATGGGGACCCAAGCTTTCTTT. Full variable domain (missing parts from reference TRBV12-5 and TRBJ1-1): DARVTQTPRHKVTEMGQEVTMRCQPILGHNTVFWYRQTMMQGLELLAYFRNRAPLDDSGMPKDRFSAEMPDATLATLKIQPSEPRDSAVYFCSSAPMGTQAFFGQGTRLTVV.

In its sample, this clonotype was seen many times. V usage is TRBV20-1 and J usage is TRBJ2-4; D unresolved. The V gene's germline CDR1 is DFQATT and CDR2 SNEGSKA (reference sequence). V was clipped by 5 bases and J by 8 bases, with 13 bases between them. The CDR3 spans 12 residues. CDR3 nucleotide sequence: TGCAGTGCTCCCGAGCTTAGACACATTCAGTACTTC. It is translated as CSAPELRHIQYF.

This clonotype has just a few counts. CDR3 residues: CSASSGLGGGETQYF. The CDR3 nucleotides are TGCAGTGCTAGCTCCGGTTTAGGGGGCGGGGAGACCCAGTACTTC. The chain uses TRBV20-1 and TRBJ2-5; 7 nucleotides agree with TRBD1. This CDR3 has 15 residues. Germline CDR1 reads DFQATT; CDR2 reads SNEGSKA (reference sequence). The junction had 12 bases not matched to a gene; V was cut back by 3 bases and J by 5 bases.

The chain is built from TRBV5-5 and TRBJ2-3, with D perhaps TRBD2 (6 bases). In germline, CDR1 is SGHKS, CDR2 YYEKEE (reference sequence). The CDR3 runs to 16 residues. Trimming stripped 2 bases from V and 9 bases from J, with 22 bases between. This chain's CDR3 is CASSFGLTPNLATQYF. The DNA of the CDR3 is TGTGCCAGCAGCTTTGGTCTCACCCCAAACCTAGCGACGCAGTATTTT.

This clonotype was seen at least ten times. The CDR3 loop reads CSARVRVPSGYTF. CDR3 DNA: TGCAGTGCTAGGGTGCGTGTTCCATCGGGCTACACCTTC. V gene TRBV20-1 combines with J gene TRBJ1-2; D remains ambiguous. This CDR3 comprises 13 residues. Between the trimmed V and J ends, which lost 3 bases and 8 bases, there was a span of 16 bases. Germline V gene lookup returns CDR1 DFQATT and CDR2 SNEGSKA (reference sequence).

This clonotype was observed many times. This chain uses TRBV7-9 with TRBJ1-6, with 10 bases lining up with TRBD1. V trimming: 11 bases; J trimming: 8 bases; junction bases outside the gene matches: 6. Germline V gives CDR1 SEHNR, CDR2 FQNEAQ (reference sequence). The CDR3 has 13 amino acids. The CDR3, as DNA: TGTGCCCTTAAAGGACAGGGGGATTCACCCCTCCACTTT. Its protein product is CALKGQGDSPLHF.

This clonotype was picked up a small number of times. This chain joins TRBV6-6 and TRBJ1-2; maybe TRBD1 (6 bases). Germline V gives CDR1 MNHNY, CDR2 SVGAGI (reference sequence). This CDR3 has 14 residues. V was pared by 2 bases and J by 7 bases, with 14 bases between. The CDR3 DNA reads as TGTGCCAGCAGTTACCAACAGGGTTTACCTGGCTACACCTTC. This codes for CASSYQQGLPGYTF.

This clonotype was found many times. The chain joins TRBV3-1 to TRBJ2-1; 9 nucleotides line up with TRBD2. CDR3 size: 18 residues. The V segment lost 1 base and the J segment 13 bases; nucleotides outside the gene matches: 20. Germline values: CDR1 LGHDT, CDR2 YNNKEL (reference sequence). The CDR3 DNA follows: TGTGCCAGCAGCCAAGTAAGGAGCGGAGCGGGAGGCCGAGCTTCCCAGTTCTTC. Translating it yields CASSQVRSGAGGRASQFF.

This clonotype was picked up many times. This chain joins TRBV25-1 and TRBJ1-1; 7 bases match TRBD1. Germline-derived CDR1 and CDR2 are MGHDK and SYGVNS. CDR3 length: 15 amino acids. V was clipped by 1 base and J by 1 base; unmatched bases: 3. The CDR3 DNA sequence: TGTGCCAGCAGTGAATGGGAGGGGGCGAACACTGAAGCTTTCTTT. Translating it yields CASSEWEGANTEAFF.

This clonotype was seen repeatedly, ten times or more. This chain uses TRBV24-1 with TRBJ2-1, with 9 bases aligning to TRBD2. After removal of 0 bases from V and 7 bases from J, the junction contained 6 bases not matched to a gene. The CDR3 extends over 16 amino acids. Germline loops: CDR1 KGHDR, CDR2 SFDVKD. The CDR3 here is CATSDLSTSGRNEQFF. The CDR3 DNA reads TGTGCCACCAGTGATTTGAGCACTAGCGGGCGGAATGAGCAGTTCTTC.

This clonotype was picked up many times. This chain uses TRBV20-1 with TRBJ2-1, with no clear D. The V end lost 0 bases, the J end lost 8 bases, and 8 bases lay between the germline ends. Germline V gene sequence: CDR1 DFQATT, CDR2 SNEGSKA (reference sequence). CDR3 length equals 12 residues. The CDR3 loop reads CSAREGLYEQFF. The DNA of the CDR3 is TGCAGTGCTAGAGAGGGGTTATATGAGCAGTTCTTC.

This clonotype was recorded at least ten times. This chain uses TRBV7-9 with TRBJ1-5; perhaps TRBD1 as D (6 bases). The CDR3 covers 15 residues. The germline gives CDR1 SEHNR, CDR2 FQNEAQ (reference sequence). The V gene lost 0 bases and the J gene lost 1 base, with 7 bases spanning the gap. In DNA, the CDR3 is TGTGCCAGCAGCTTAGCCAGGGGAAGCAATCAGCCCCAGCATTTT. It encodes CASSLARGSNQPQHF. Variable domain in full (rest from reference TRBV7-9 and TRBJ1-5): DTGVSQNPRHKITKRGQNVTFRCDPISEHNRLYWYRQTLGQGPEFLTYFQNEAQLEKSRLLSDRFSAERPKGSFSTLEIQRTEQGDSAMYLCASSLARGSNQPQHFGDGTRLSIL.

This clonotype has a count of ten or more. The genes are TRBV10-3 and TRBJ2-1; maybe TRBD1 (7 bases). Trimming took off 4 bases at V and 2 bases at J, with 12 bases between the two ends. Germline values: CDR1 ENHRY, CDR2 SYGVKD. This CDR3 has 15 amino acids. The CDR3 is CAISGGTVTYNEQFF. The CDR3 coding sequence is TGTGCCATCAGTGGCGGGACAGTGACCTACAATGAGCAGTTCTTC.

By sample share, this clonotype is medium-sized. The rearrangement uses TRBV12-3 or TRBV12-4 and TRBJ2-5, with TRBD2 matching over 7 bases. J was trimmed by 5 bases and V by 4 bases; bases with no gene match: 7. This CDR3 comprises 14 residues. The CDR3 region is CASSYGRGGETQYF. Here the CDR3 DNA reads TGTGCCAGCAGTTATGGGAGGGGCGGCGAGACCCAGTACTTC.